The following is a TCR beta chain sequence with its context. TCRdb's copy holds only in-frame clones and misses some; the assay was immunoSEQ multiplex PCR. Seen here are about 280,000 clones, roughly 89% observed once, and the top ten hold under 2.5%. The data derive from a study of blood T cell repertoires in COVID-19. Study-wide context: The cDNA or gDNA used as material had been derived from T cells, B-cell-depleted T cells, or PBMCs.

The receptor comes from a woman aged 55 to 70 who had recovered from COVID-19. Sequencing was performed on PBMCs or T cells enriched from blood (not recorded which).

This CDR3 is CASSISGTGIHIQYF. CDR3 DNA sequence: TGTGCCAGTAGTATCTCCGGGACAGGGATACACATTCAGTACTTC. The chain combines TRBV19 with TRBJ2-4; 9 bases map to TRBD1. In germline, CDR1 is LNHDA, CDR2 SQIVND (reference sequence). The CDR3 has 15 amino acids. Trimming took 3 bases from V and 8 from J; bases not matched to a gene: 8.